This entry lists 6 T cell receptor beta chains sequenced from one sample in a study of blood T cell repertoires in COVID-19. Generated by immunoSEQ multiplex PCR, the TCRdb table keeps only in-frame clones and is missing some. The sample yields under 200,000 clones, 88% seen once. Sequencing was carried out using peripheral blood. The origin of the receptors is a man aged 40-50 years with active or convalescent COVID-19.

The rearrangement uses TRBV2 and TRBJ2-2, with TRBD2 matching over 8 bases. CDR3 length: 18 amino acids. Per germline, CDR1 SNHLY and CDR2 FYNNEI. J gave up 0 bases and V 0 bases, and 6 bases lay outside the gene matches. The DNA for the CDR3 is TGTGCCAGCAGTGAAGCGGTGGTAGCGGGGCCGAACACCGGGGAGCTGTTTTTT. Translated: CASSEAVVAGPNTGELFF.

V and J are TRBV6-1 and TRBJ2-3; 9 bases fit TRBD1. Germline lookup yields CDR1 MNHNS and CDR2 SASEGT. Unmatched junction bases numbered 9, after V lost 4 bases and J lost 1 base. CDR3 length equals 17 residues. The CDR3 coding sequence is TGTGCCAGCAGTGGGGAAACAGGGGGCTACGGCACAGATACGCAGTATTTT. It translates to CASSGETGGYGTDTQYF.

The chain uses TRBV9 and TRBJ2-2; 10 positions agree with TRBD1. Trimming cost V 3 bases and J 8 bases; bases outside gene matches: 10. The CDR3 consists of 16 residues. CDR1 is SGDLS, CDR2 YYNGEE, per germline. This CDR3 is CASSARDRGLGGELFF. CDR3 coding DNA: TGTGCCAGCAGCGCCCGGGACAGGGGACTTGGGGGGGAGCTGTTTTTT.

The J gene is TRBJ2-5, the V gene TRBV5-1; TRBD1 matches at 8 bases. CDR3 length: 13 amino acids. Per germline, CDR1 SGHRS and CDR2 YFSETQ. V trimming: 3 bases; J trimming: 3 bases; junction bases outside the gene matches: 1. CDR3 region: CASSSGGEETQYF. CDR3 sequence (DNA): TGCGCCAGCAGCTCAGGGGGCGAAGAGACCCAGTACTTC.

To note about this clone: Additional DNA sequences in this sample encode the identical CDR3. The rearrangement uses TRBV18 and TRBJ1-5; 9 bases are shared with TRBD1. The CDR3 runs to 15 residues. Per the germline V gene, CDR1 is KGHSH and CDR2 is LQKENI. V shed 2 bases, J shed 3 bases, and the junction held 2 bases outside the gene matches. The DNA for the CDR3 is TGTGCCAGCTCACCAGGACAGGGGTCCAATCAGCCCCAGCATTTT. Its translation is CASSPGQGSNQPQHF.

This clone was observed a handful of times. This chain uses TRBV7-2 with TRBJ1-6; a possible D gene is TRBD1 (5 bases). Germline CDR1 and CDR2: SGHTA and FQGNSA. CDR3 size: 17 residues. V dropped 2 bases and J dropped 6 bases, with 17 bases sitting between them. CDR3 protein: CASSLRQIRQSNSPLHF. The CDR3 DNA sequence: TGTGCCAGCAGCTTACGTCAAATTAGACAGTCTAATTCACCCCTCCACTTT.